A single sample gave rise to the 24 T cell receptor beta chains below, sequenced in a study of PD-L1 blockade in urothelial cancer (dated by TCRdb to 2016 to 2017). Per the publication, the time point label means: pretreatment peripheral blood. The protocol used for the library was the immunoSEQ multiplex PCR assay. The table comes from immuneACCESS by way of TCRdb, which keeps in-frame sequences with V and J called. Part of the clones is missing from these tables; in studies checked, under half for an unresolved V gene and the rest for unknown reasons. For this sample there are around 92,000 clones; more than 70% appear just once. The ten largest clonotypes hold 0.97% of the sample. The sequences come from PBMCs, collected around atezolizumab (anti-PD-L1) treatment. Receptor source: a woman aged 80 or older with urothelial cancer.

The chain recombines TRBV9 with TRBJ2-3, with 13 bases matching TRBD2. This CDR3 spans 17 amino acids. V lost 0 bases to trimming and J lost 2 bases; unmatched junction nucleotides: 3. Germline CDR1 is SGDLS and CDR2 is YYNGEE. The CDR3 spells CASSVEGLAGATDTQYF. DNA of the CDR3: TGTGCCAGCAGCGTAGAAGGACTAGCGGGAGCCACAGATACGCAGTATTTT.

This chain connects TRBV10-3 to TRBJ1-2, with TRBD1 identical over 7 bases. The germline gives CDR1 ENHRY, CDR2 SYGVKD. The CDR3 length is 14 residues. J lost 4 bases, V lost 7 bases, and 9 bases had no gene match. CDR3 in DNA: TGTGCCATCACTCCAACAGGGGCTTCCTATGGCTACACCTTC. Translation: CAITPTGASYGYTF.

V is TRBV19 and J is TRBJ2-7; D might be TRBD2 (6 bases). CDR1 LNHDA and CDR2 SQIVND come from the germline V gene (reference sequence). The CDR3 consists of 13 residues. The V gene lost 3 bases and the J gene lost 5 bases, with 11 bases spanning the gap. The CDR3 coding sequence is TGTGCCAGTAGTATCCGGGAGAGGGACGAGCAGTACTTC. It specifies CASSIRERDEQYF.

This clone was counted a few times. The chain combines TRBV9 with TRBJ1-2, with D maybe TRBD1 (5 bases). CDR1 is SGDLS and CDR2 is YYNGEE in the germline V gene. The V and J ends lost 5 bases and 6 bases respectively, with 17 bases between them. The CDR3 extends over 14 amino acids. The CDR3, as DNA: TGTGCCAGCAGTCAAAGCGGGGGTGTTCATGGCTACACCTTC. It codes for CASSQSGGVHGYTF.

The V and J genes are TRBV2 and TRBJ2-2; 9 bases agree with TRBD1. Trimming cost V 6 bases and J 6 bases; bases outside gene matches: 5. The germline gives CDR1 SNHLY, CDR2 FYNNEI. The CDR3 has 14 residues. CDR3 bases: TGTGCCAGCAGACAGGGGGCGCCTCCCGGGGAGCTGTTTTTT. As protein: CASRQGAPPGELFF.

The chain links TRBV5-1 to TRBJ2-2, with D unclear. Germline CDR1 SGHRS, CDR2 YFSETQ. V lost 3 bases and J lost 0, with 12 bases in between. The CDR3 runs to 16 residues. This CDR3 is CASSSPAGSNTGELFF. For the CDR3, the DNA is TGCGCCAGCAGCTCCCCGGCAGGATCGAACACCGGGGAGCTGTTTTTT.

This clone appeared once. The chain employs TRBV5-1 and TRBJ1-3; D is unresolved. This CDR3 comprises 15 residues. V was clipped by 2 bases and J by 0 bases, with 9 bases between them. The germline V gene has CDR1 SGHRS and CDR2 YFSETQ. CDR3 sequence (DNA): TGCGCCAGCAGCTTCGGAGGGAGCTCTGGAAACACCATATATTTT. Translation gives CASSFGGSSGNTIYF.

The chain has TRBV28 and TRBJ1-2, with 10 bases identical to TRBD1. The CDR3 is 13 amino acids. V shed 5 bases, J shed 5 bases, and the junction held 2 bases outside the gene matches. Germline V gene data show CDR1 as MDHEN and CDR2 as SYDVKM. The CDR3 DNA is TGTGCCAGCAGTAGGGACAGGGGATATGGCTACACCTTC. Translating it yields CASSRDRGYGYTF.

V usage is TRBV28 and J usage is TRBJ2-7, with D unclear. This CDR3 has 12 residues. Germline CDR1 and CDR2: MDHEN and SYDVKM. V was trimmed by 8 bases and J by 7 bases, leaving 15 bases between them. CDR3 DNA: TGTGCCAGCGCGGAGCCCCCTGGGGAGCAGTACTTC. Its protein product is CASAEPPGEQYF.

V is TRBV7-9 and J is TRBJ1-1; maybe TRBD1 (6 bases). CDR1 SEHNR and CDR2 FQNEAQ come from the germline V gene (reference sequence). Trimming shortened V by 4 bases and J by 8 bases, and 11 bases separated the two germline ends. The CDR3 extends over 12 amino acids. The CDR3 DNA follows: TGTGCCAGCAGCTATTCAACAGGGGAAGCTTTCTTT. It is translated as CASSYSTGEAFF.

The chain's CDR3 is CAWYRDGGYTF. As DNA, the CDR3 is TGTGCCTGGTACAGGGACGGGGGCTACACCTTC. The chain carries TRBV30 and TRBJ1-2, with a tentative D call TRBD1 (6 bases). Per germline, CDR1 GTSNPN and CDR2 SVGIG (reference sequence). The CDR3 is made up of 11 amino acids. Between the trimmed V and J ends, which lost 5 bases and 8 bases, there was a span of 12 bases.

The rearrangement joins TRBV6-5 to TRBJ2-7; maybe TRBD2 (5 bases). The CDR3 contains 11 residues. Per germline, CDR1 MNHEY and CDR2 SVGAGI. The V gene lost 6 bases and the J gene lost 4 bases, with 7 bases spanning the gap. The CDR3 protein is CASSAGYEQYF. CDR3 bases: TGTGCCAGCAGCGCGGGTTACGAGCAGTACTTC.

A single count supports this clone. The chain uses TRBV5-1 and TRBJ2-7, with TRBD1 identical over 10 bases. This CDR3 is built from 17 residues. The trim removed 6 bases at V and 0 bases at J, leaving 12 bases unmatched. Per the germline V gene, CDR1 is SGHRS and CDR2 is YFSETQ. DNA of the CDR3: TGCGCCAGCACCGAGGGGGTTGGGACAGGGGCCTCCTACGAGCAGTACTTC. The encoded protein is CASTEGVGTGASYEQYF.

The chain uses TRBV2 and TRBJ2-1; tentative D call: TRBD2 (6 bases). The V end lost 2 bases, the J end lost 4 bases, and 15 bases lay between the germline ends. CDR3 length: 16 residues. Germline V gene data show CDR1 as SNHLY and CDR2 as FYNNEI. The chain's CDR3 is CASSESVGGFYNEQFF. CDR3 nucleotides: TGTGCCAGCAGTGAAAGCGTTGGAGGGTTTTACAATGAGCAGTTCTTC.

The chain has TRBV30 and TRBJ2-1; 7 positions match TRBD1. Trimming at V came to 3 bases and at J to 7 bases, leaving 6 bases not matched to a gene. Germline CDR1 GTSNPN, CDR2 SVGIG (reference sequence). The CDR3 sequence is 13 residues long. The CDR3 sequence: CAWRVTGSNEQFF. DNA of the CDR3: TGTGCCTGGAGGGTGACAGGGTCGAATGAGCAGTTCTTC.

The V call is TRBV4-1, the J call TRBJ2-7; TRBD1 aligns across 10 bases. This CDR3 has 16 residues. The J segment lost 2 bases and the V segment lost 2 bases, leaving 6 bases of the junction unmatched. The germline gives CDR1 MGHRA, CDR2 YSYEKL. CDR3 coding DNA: TGCGCCAGCAGCCAACCACCGGGACAGGGGACCTACGAGCAGTACTTC. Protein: CASSQPPGQGTYEQYF.

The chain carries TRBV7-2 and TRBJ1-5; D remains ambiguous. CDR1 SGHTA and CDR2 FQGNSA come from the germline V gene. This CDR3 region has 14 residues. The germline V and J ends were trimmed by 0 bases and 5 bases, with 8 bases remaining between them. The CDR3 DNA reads TGTGCCAGCAGCTTAGCTCGCCCAGATCAGCCCCAGCATTTT. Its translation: CASSLARPDQPQHF.

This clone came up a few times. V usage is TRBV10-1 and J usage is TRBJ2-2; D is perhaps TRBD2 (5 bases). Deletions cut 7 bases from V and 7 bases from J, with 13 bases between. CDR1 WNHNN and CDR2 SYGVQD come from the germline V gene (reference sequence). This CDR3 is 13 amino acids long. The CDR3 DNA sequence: TGCGCCAGCACGATAGCGTTGTACGGGGAGCTGTTTTTT. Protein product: CASTIALYGELFF.

The CDR3 sequence: CASSPGQGFQETQYF. The CDR3 nucleotides read TGTGCCAGTAGTCCGGGACAGGGCTTCCAAGAGACCCAGTACTTC. The gene calls are TRBV19 and TRBJ2-5; 9 positions agree with TRBD1. Per the germline V gene, CDR1 is LNHDA and CDR2 is SQIVND (reference sequence). The trim removed 5 bases at V and 1 base at J, leaving 5 bases unmatched. CDR3 length equals 15 residues.

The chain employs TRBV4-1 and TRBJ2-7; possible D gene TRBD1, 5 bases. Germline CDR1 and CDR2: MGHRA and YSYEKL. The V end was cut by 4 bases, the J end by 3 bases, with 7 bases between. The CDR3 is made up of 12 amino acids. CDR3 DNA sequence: TGCGCCAGCAGCCCTGACAGCTACGAGCAGTACTTC. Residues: CASSPDSYEQYF.

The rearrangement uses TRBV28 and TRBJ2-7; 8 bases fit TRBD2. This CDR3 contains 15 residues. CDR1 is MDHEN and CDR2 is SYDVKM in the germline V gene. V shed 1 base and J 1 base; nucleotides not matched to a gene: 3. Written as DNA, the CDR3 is TGTGCCAGCAGTTTATCATTAGCGGGATCCTACGAGCAGTACTTC. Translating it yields CASSLSLAGSYEQYF.

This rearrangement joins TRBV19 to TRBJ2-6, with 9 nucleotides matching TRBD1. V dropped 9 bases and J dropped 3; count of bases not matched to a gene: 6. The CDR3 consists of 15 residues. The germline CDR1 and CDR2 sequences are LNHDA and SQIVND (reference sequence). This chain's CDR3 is CASSYRGRGANVLTF. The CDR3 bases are TGTGCCAGCAGTTACAGGGGGCGTGGGGCCAACGTCCTGACTTTC. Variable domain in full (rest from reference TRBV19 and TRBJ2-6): DGGITQSPKYLFRKEGQNVTLSCEQNLNHDAMYWYRQDPGQGLRLIYYSQIVNDFQKGDIAEGYSVSREKKESFPLTVTSAQKNPTAFYLCASSYRGRGANVLTFGAGSRLTVL.

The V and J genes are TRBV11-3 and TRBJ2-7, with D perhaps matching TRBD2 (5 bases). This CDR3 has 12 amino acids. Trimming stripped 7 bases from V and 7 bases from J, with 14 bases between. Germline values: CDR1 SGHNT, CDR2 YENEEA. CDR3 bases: TGTGCCAGCAACCAAGGATCGGGAGAGCAGTACTTC. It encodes CASNQGSGEQYF. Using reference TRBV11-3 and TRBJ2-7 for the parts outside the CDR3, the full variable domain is EAGVVQSPRYKIIEKKQPVAFWCNPISGHNTLYWYLQNLGQGPELLIRYENEEAVDDSQLPKDRFSAERLKGVDSTLKIQPAELGDSAVYLCASNQGSGEQYFGPGTRLTVT.

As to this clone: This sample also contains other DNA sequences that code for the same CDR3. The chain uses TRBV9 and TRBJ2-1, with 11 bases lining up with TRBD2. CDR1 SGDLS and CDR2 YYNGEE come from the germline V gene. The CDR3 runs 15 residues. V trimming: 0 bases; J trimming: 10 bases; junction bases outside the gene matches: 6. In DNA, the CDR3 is TGTGCCAGCAGCGTAGTAACTAGCGGGAGCGGGGAGCAGTTCTTC. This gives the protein CASSVVTSGSGEQFF.